This T cell receptor beta chain was identified during a study of read filtering for tumor transcriptome and immune sequencing. This clonotype was seen at least ten times. From approximately 430 ng of RNA, a library with molecular barcoded alpha/delta and beta/gamma adaptors was made. TCRdb ran MiXCR on the reads and lists one entry per CDR3 protein. The table lists tens of thousands of distinct CDR3 sequences, approximately 17% of them singletons. The specimen was a population of CD138-negative cells sorted from bone marrow. The source is a donor at least 40 years old with multiple myeloma.

The chain's CDR3 is CASSTFGLLNTGELFF. The CDR3 DNA reads TGTGCCAGTAGTACATTCGGCTTGCTGAACACCGGGGAGCTGTTTTTT. The gene calls are TRBV19 and TRBJ2-2; D remains unclear. V was shortened by 4 bases and J by 1 base, with 13 bases between the two germline ends. The CDR3 runs 16 residues. From germline, CDR1 is LNHDA and CDR2 SQIVND (reference sequence).